This T cell receptor (beta chain) was sequenced in a study of vaccination effects on CD4 cells after COVID-19. About the study: Vaccination of participants consisted of two doses of either the BNT162b2 or mRNA-1273 vaccine.

The assay was immunoSEQ multiplex PCR, and TCRdb's table has in-frame clones only and misses some. The sample yields tens of thousands of clones, over 65% seen once. Notes on the study in general: Late post-vaccination samples showed marked contraction of infection- and vaccine-induced clones. No early post-infection timepoints were available in the study, which also included few convalescent patients.

Points on this clone: Its antigen is undetermined.

Subsequent to a culture period of about ten days, CD4+ T cells were isolated. Absence of prior SARS-CoV-2 infection characterized the vaccine recipients, who showed negative nucleocapsid antibodies. Per the germline V gene, CDR1 is SGHNT and CDR2 is YENEEA. The CDR3 covers 14 residues. Trimming stripped 3 bases from V and 0 bases from J, with 6 bases between. This receptor was taken from a human donor who received a COVID-19 vaccine. The chain couples TRBV11-3 to TRBJ2-1, with D maybe TRBD2 (5 bases). Sequencing was performed on CD4+ T cells from PBMCs cultured without peptide, taken before COVID-19 vaccination. CDR3 protein: CASSFGSSYNEQFF. The CDR3 bases are TGTGCCAGCAGCTTTGGGAGCTCCTACAATGAGCAGTTCTTC.